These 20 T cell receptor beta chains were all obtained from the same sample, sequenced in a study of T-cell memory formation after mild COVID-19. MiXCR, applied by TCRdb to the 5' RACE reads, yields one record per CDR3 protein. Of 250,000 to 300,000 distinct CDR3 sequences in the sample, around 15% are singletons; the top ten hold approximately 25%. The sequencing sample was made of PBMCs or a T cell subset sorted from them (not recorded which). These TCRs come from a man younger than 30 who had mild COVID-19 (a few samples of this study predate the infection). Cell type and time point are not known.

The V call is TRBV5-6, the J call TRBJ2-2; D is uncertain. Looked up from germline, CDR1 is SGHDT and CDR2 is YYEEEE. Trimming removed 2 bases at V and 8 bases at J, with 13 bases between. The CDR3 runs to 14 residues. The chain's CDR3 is CASSFEMRIGELFF. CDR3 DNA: TGTGCCAGCAGCTTTGAGATGCGGATAGGGGAGCTGTTTTTT.

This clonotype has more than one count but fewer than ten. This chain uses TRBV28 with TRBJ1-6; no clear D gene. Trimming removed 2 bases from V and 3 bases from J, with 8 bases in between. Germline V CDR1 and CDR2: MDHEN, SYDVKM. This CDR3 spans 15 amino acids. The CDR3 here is CASSLVAVYNSPLHF. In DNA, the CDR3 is TGTGCCAGCAGTTTAGTGGCAGTCTATAATTCACCCCTCCACTTT. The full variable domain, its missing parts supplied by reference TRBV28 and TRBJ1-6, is DVKVTQSSRYLVKRTGEKVFLECVQDMDHENMFWYRQDPGLGLRLIYFSYDVKMKEKGDIPEGYSVSREKKERFSLILESASTNQTSMYLCASSLVAVYNSPLHFGNGTRLTVT.

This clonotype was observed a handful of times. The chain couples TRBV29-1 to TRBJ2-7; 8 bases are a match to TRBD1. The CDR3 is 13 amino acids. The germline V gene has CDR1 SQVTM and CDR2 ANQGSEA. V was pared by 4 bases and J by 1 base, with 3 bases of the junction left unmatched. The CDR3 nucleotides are TGCAGCGTTGCCAGGGGGCAGTCCTACGAGCAGTACTTC. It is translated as CSVARGQSYEQYF.

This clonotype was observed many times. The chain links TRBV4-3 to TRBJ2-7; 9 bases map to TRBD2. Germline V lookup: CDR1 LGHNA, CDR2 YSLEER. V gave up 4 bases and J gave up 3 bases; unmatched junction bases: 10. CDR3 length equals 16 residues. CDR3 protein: CASSRVSGGINYEQYF. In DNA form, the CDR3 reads TGCGCCAGCAGCCGGGTTAGCGGGGGTATAAACTACGAGCAGTACTTC.

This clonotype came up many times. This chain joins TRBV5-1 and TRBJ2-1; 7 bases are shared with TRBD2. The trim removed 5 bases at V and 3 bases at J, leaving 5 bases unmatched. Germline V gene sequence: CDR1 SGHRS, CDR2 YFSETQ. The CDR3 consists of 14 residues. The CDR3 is CASRGPGGYNEQFF. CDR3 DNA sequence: TGCGCCAGCAGGGGACCGGGGGGCTACAATGAGCAGTTCTTC.

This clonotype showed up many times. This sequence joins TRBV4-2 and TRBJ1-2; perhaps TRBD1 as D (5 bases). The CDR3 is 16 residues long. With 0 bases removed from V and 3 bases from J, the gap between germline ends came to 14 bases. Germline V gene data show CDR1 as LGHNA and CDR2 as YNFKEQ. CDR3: CASSQDPTGLDYGYTF. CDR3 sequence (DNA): TGTGCCAGCAGCCAAGATCCGACGGGGCTAGACTATGGCTACACCTTC.

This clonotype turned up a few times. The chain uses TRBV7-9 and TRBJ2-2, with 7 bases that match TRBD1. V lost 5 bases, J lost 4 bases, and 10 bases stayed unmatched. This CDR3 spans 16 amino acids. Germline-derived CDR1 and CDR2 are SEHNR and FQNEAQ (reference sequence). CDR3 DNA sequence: TGTGCCAGCAGCCCGACCTGGACAGGCAGCACCGGGGAGCTGTTTTTT. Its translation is CASSPTWTGSTGELFF. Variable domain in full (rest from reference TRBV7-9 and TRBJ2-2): DTGVSQNPRHKITKRGQNVTFRCDPISEHNRLYWYRQTLGQGPEFLTYFQNEAQLEKSRLLSDRFSAERPKGSFSTLEIQRTEQGDSAMYLCASSPTWTGSTGELFFGEGSRLTVL.

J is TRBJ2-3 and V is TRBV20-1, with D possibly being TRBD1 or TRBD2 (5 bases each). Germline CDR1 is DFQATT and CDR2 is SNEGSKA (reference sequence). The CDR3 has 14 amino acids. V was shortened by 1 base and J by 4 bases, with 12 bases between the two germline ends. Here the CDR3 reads CSARVGAKADTQYF. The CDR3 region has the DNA TGCAGTGCTAGAGTCGGGGCTAAAGCAGATACGCAGTATTTT.

The CDR3 DNA sequence: TGCGCCAGCAGCTTGGGGACTAGCGCATCGCGCACAGATACGCAGTATTTT. Protein: CASSLGTSASRTDTQYF. J is TRBJ2-3 and V is TRBV5-1; TRBD2 matches at 9 bases. The CDR3 has 17 amino acids. The germline CDR1 and CDR2 sequences are SGHRS and YFSETQ. Trimming removed 0 bases from V and 1 base from J; junction bases left unmatched: 6.

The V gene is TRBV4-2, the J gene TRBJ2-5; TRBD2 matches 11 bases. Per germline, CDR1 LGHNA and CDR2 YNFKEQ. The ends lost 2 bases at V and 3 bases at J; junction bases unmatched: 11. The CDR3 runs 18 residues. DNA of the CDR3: TGTGCCAGCAGCCAACTACCGAGATCTAGCGGGGGGAAAGAGACCCAGTACTTC. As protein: CASSQLPRSSGGKETQYF.

The CDR3 region has the DNA TGTGCCAGCCACTTCGCAGTAGGGGGCCAGCCCCAGCATTTT. This translates into CASHFAVGGQPQHF. The rearrangement links TRBV19 to TRBJ1-5, with 7 bases identical to TRBD1. This CDR3 spans 14 amino acids. V lost 9 bases, J lost 7 bases, and 12 bases stayed unmatched. Germline V CDR1 and CDR2: LNHDA, SQIVND (reference sequence).

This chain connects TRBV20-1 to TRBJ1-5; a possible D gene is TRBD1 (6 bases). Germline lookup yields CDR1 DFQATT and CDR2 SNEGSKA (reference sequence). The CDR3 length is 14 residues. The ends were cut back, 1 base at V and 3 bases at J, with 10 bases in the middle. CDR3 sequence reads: CSARAGANNQPQHF. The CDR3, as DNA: TGCAGTGCTAGAGCGGGGGCAAACAATCAGCCCCAGCATTTT.

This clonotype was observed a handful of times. The CDR3 is CSARVRDWAGDEQYF. The CDR3 DNA follows: TGCAGTGCTAGGGTCCGCGACTGGGCGGGGGACGAGCAGTACTTC. The chain joins TRBV20-1 to TRBJ2-7, with 7 bases that match TRBD2. CDR3 length equals 15 residues. Germline CDR1 reads DFQATT; CDR2 reads SNEGSKA (reference sequence). Trimming took 3 bases from V and 5 from J; bases not matched to a gene: 13.

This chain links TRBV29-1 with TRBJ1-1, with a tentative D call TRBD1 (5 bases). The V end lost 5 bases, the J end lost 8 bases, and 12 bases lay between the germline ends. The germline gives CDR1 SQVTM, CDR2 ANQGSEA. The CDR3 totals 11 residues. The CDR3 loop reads CSVKVQGEAFF. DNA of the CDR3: TGCAGCGTTAAGGTGCAGGGAGAAGCTTTCTTT.

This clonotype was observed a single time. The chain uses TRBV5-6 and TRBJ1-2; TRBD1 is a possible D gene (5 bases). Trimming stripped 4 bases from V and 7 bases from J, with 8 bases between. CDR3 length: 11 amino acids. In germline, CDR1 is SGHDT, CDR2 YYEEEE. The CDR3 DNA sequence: TGTGCCAGCAGCACAGGAGGTGGCTACACCTTC. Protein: CASSTGGGYTF.

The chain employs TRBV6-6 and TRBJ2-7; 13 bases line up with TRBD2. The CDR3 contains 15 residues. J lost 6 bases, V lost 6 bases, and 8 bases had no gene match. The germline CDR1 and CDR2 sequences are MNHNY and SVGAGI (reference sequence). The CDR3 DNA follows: TGTGCCAGCAGCGGACTAGCGGGGGCCATGGGCGAGCAGTACTTC. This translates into CASSGLAGAMGEQYF.

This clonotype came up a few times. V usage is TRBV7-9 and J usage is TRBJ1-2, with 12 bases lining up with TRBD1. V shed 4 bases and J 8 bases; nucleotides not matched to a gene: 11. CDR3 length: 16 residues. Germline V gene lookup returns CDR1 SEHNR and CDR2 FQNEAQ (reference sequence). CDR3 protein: CASSYRSGQGARGYTF. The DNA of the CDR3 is TGTGCCAGCAGCTACCGCTCGGGACAGGGGGCGCGGGGCTACACCTTC.

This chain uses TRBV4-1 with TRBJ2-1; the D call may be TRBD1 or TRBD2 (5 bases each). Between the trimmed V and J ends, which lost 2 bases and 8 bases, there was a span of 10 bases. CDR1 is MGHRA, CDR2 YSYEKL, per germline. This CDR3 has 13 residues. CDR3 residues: CASSQTRDDEQFF. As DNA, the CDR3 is TGCGCCAGCAGCCAAACTAGGGACGATGAGCAGTTCTTC.

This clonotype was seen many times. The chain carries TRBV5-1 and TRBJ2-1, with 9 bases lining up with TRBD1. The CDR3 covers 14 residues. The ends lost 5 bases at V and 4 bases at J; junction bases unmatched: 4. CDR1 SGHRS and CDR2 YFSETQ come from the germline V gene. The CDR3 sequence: CASSPGQGYNEQFF. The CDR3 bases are TGCGCCAGCAGTCCGGGACAGGGTTACAATGAGCAGTTCTTC.

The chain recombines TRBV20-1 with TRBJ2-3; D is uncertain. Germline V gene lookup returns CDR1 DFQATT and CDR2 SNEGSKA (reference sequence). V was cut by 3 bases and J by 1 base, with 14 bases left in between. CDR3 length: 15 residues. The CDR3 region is CSARAGFYGTDTQYF. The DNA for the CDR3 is TGCAGTGCTAGGGCTGGGTTCTATGGCACAGATACGCAGTATTTT.